These T cell receptor beta chains were read from a single sample in a study of blood T cell repertoires in COVID-19. Sequencing used immunoSEQ multiplex PCR; TCRdb keeps in-frame clones, though not all of them. There are about 180,000 clones in the sample; around 85% occur only once, and 6.2% lies in the top ten. The sample comprised PBMCs or T cells enriched from blood (not recorded which). These receptors all come from a man aged 35-49 years who had recovered from COVID-19. Both conserved end residues are part of each CDR3. A D gene is named only where the DNA matches it firmly. Expanded clones are given a class, and other clones once, few, many or no size at all.

few,TRBJ1-6,TRBV5-1,.,TGCGCCAGCAGCTTGGGAGAGCCTAATTCACCCCTCCACTTT,CASSLGEPNSPLHF
.,TRBJ1-1,TRBV12-2,.,TGTGCAAGTCGCTGCCGGGACAGGGGCCCCATTGAAGCTTTCTTT,CASRCRDRGPIEAFF
.,TRBJ2-5,TRBV7-8,.,TGTGCCAGCAGTCTGTCGGGGGGCCGAGAGACCCAGTACTTC,CASSLSGGRETQYF
.,TRBJ2-3,TRBV27,TRBD2,TGTGCCAGCAGTGCTGAACTAGCGGGGGTACCCACAGATACGCAGTATTTT,CASSAELAGVPTDTQYF
.,TRBJ1-2,TRBV6-6,.,TGTGCCAGCCGAAACAGCCCACTTATCTATGGCTACACCTTC,CASRNSPLIYGYTF
.,TRBJ2-7,TRBV6-5,.,TGTGCCAGCAGTTACTTCCAGGGGCCCTTGGACGAGCAGTACTTC,CASSYFQGPLDEQYF
.,TRBJ2-6,TRBV5-5,.,TGTGCCAGCAGCCGGGGGGCAGCCCGGACCTCTGGGGCCAACGTCCTGACTTTC,CASSRGAARTSGANVLTF
once,TRBJ2-7,TRBV27,.,TGTGCCAGCAGTCTGACAGCCTTCTACGAGCAGTACTTC,CASSLTAFYEQYF
.,TRBJ1-1,TRBV13,.,TGTGCCAGCAGCCTGACAGGACCGAACACTGAAGCTTTCTTT,CASSLTGPNTEAFF
.,TRBJ2-1,TRBV7-9,.,TGTGCCAGCAGATGGGACTGGACCAATGAGCAGTTCTTC,CASRWDWTNEQFF
.,TRBJ1-5,TRBV19,TRBD1,TGTGCCAGCAGAAAAGGGATCCGGGACAGGGCCAATCAGCCCCAGCATTTT,CASRKGIRDRANQPQHF
medium-sized,TRBJ1-2,TRBV4-2,TRBD1,TGTGCCAGCAGCCAGACCGGGACAGGGGAGGACTACACCTTC,CASSQTGTGEDYTF
.,TRBJ2-3,TRBV5-4,.,TGTGCCAGCAGCGTACATGATACGCAGTATTTT,CASSVHDTQYF
.,TRBJ1-1,TRBV29-1,.,TGCAGCACGGACCAGCGACGGGAGGCTGAAGCTTTCTTT,CSTDQRREAEAFF
.,TRBJ1-4,TRBV19,.,TGTGCCAGCACTGCGGAGGGCTGGACTAATGAAAAACTGTTTTTT,CASTAEGWTNEKLFF
.,TRBJ1-6,TRBV2,TRBD1,TGTGCCAGCATCCCCGACAGGGCCAATTCACCCCTCCACTTT,CASIPDRANSPLHF
.,TRBJ2-1,TRBV7-9,.,TGTGCCAGCAGCTCTAAACCCCGCGACAGGCGCTTCTCCTACAATGAGCAGTTCTTC,CASSSKPRDRRFSYNEQFF
.,TRBJ2-2,TRBV24-1,.,TGTGCCACGGGAGATGGGGTAATCCCCGGGGAGCTGTTTTTT,CATGDGVIPGELFF
.,TRBJ1-2,TRBV18,TRBD1,TGTGCCAGCTCACCCGAGGTCCAGGGGGCGAGAGGCTACACCTTC,CASSPEVQGARGYTF
.,TRBJ2-5,TRBV7-3,.,TGTGCCAGCAGCTTCGGGAGCAGGGAGACCCAGTACTTC,CASSFGSRETQYF
.,TRBJ2-7,TRBV6-6,.,TGTGCCAGCAGTTACGAGGCCTACGAGCAGTACTTC,CASSYEAYEQYF
.,TRBJ2-3,TRBV7-3,.,TGTGCCAGCAGCCCTCGACAGACAGATACGCAGTATTTT,CASSPRQTDTQYF